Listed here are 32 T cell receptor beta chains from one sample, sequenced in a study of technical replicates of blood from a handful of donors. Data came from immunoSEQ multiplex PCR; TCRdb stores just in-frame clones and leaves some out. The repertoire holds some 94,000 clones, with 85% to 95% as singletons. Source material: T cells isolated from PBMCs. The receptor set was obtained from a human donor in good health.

CDR3 bases: TGCGCCAGCAAGCTTGGTTTAGAGACCCAGTACTTC. As protein: CASKLGLETQYF. The chain employs TRBV5-1 and TRBJ2-5, with D unresolved. The length of the CDR3 is 12 residues. Trimming took 6 bases from V and 4 from J, leaving 10 bases between them. Germline lookup yields CDR1 SGHRS and CDR2 YFSETQ.

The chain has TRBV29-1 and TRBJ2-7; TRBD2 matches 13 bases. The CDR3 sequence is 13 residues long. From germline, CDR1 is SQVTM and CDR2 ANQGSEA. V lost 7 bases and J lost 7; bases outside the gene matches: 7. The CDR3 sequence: CSARTSGGYEQYF. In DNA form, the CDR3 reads TGCAGCGCTCGGACTAGCGGGGGTTATGAGCAGTACTTC.

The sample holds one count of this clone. The CDR3 sequence is CASSGAGSPGEQYF. The CDR3 DNA sequence: TGTGCCAGCAGCGGCGCCGGGTCCCCTGGCGAGCAGTACTTC. V is TRBV9 and J is TRBJ2-7, with D hard to call. Trimming stripped 3 bases from V and 6 bases from J, with 16 bases between. The CDR3 length is 14 residues. Germline-derived CDR1 and CDR2 are SGDLS and YYNGEE.

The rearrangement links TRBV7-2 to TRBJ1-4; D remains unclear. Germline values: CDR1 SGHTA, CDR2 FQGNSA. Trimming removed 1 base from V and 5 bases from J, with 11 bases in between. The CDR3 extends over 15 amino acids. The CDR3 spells CASSLVTGKNEKLFF. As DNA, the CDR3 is TGTGCCAGCAGCTTAGTGACGGGGAAGAATGAAAAACTGTTTTTT.

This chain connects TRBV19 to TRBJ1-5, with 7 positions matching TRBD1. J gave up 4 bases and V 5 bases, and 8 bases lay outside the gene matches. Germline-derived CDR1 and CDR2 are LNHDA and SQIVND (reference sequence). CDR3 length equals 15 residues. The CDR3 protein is CASSPWTGLNQPQHF. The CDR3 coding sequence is TGTGCCAGTAGTCCCTGGACAGGCCTAAATCAGCCCCAGCATTTT.

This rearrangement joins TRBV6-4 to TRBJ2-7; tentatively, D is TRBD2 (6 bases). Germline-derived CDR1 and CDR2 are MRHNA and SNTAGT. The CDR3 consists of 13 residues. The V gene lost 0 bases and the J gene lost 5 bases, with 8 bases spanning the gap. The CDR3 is CASSDSPGDEQYF. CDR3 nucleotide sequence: TGTGCCAGCAGTGACTCGCCGGGGGACGAGCAGTACTTC.

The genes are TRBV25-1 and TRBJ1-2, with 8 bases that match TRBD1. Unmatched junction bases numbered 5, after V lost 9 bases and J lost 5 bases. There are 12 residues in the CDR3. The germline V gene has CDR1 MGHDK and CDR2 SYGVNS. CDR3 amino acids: CASYQGAYGYTF. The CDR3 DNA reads TGTGCCAGTTACCAGGGGGCATATGGCTACACCTTC.

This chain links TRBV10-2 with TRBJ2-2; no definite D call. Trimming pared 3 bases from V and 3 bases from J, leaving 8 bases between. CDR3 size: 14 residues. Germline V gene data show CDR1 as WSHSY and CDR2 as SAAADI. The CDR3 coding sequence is TGCGCCAGCAGTGAAGTAATAGACACCGGGGAGCTGTTTTTT. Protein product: CASSEVIDTGELFF.

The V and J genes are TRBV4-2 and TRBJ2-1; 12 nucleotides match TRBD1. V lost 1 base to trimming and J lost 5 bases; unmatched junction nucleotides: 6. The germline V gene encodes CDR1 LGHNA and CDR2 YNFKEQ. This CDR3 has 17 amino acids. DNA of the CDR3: TGTGCCAGCAGCCAAGTGGGGACAGGGGGCCTAAACAATGAGCAGTTCTTC. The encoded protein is CASSQVGTGGLNNEQFF.

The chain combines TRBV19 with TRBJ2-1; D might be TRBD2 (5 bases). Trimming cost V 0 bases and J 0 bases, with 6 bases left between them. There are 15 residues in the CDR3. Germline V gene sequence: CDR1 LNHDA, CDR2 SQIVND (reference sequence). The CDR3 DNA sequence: TGTGCCAGTAGTATAGAGAGGGACTCCTACAATGAGCAGTTCTTC. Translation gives CASSIERDSYNEQFF.

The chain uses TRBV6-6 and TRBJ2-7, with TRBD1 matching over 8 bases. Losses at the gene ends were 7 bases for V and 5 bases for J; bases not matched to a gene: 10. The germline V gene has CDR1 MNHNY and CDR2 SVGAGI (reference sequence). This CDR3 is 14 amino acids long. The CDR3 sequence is CASTEDRELHEQYF. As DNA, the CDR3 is TGTGCCAGCACGGAGGACAGGGAGCTCCACGAGCAGTACTTC.

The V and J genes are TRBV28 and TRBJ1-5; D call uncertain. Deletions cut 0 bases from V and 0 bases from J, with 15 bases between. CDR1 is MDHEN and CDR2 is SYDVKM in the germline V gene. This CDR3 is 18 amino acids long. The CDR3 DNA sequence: TGTGCCAGCAGTTTATGGGGCGTTCCGTTAGATAGCAATCAGCCCCAGCATTTT. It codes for CASSLWGVPLDSNQPQHF.

The CDR3 sequence: CSVETGSHEQFF. CDR3 sequence (DNA): TGCAGCGTAGAAACAGGGAGCCATGAGCAGTTCTTC. The rearrangement joins TRBV29-1 to TRBJ2-1, with D perhaps TRBD1 (6 bases). The CDR3 is made up of 12 amino acids. V was cut by 6 bases and J by 8 bases, with 14 bases left in between. Germline V CDR1 and CDR2: SQVTM, ANQGSEA.

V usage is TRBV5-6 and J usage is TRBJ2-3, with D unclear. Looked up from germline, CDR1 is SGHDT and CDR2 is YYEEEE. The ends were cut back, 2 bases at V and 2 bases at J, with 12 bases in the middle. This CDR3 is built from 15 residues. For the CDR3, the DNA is TGTGCCAGCAGCTTCGACCGGGTTCTCACAGATACGCAGTATTTT. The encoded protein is CASSFDRVLTDTQYF.

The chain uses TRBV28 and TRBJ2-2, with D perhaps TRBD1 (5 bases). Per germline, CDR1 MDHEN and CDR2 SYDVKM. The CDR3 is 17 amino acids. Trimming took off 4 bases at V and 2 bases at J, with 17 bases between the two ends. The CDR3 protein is CASSSVLWTPNTGELFF. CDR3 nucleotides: TGTGCCAGCAGTTCAGTGCTCTGGACACCCAACACCGGGGAGCTGTTTTTT.

CDR3 residues: CASSPGDRGPYNEQFF. DNA of the CDR3: TGTGCCAGCAGCCCTGGCGATAGGGGCCCCTACAATGAGCAGTTCTTC. V is TRBV7-2 and J is TRBJ2-1; D is perhaps TRBD1 (5 bases). The CDR3 covers 16 residues. V dropped 5 bases and J dropped 2 bases, with 16 bases sitting between them. Germline V gene lookup returns CDR1 SGHTA and CDR2 FQGNSA.

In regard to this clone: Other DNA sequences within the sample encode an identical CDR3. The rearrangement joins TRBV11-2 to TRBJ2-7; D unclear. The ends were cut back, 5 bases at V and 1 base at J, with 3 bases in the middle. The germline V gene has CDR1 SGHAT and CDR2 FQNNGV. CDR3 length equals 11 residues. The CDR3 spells CASSPSYEQYF. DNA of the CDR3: TGTGCCAGCAGCCCTTCCTACGAGCAGTACTTC.

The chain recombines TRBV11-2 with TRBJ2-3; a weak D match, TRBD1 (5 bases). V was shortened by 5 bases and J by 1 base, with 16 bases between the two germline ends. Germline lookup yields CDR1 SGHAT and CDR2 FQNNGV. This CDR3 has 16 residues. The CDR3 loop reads CASSPIRASGTDTQYF. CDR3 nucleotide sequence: TGTGCCAGCAGCCCGATCAGGGCCTCTGGCACAGATACGCAGTATTTT.

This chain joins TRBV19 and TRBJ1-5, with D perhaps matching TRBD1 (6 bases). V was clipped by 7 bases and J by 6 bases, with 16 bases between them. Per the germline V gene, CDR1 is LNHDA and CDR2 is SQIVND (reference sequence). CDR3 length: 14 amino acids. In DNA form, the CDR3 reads TGTGCCAGTAATCAGGGGTCTCGGGGTCAGCCCCAGCATTTT. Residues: CASNQGSRGQPQHF. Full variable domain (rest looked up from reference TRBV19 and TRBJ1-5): DGGITQSPKYLFRKEGQNVTLSCEQNLNHDAMYWYRQDPGQGLRLIYYSQIVNDFQKGDIAEGYSVSREKKESFPLTVTSAQKNPTAFYLCASNQGSRGQPQHFGDGTRLSIL.

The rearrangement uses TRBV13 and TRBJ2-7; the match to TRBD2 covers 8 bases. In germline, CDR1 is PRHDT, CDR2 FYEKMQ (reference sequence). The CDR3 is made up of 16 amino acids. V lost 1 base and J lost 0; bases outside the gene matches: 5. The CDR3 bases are TGTGCCAGCAGCTTAGAGGGACTAGGTAGCTCCTACGAGCAGTACTTC. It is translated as CASSLEGLGSSYEQYF.

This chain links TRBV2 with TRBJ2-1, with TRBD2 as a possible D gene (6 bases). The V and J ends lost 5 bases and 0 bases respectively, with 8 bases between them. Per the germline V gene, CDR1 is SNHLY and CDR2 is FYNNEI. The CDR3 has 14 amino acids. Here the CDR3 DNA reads TGTGCCAGCAGTTTAGCGGTCTCCTACAATGAGCAGTTCTTC. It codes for CASSLAVSYNEQFF.

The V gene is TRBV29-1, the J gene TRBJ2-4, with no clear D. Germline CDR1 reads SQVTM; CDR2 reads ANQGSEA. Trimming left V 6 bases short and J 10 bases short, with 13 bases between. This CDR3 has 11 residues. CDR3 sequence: CSVLSGVIQYF. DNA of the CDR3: TGCAGCGTCTTGAGTGGAGTTATTCAGTACTTC.

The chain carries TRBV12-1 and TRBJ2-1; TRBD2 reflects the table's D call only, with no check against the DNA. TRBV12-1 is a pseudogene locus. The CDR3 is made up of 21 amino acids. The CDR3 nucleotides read TGTGCCAGCAGCTCACCGGGGTGTAACATTGTGGGGACTAGCGGGTACAATGAGCAGTTCTTC. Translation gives CASSSPGCNIVGTSGYNEQFF.

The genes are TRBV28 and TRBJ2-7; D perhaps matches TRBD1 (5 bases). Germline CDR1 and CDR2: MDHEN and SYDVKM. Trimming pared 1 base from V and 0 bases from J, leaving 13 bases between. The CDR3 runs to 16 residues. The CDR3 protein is CASSLLQGLSSYEQYF. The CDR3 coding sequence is TGTGCCAGCAGTTTATTGCAGGGTTTAAGCTCCTACGAGCAGTACTTC.

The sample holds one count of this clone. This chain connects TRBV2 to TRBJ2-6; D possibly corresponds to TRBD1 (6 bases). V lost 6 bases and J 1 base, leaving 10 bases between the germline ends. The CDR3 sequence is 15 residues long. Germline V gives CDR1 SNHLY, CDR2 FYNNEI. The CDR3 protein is CASSLDRSGANVLTF. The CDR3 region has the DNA TGTGCCAGCAGCCTAGACAGGTCTGGGGCCAACGTCCTGACTTTC.

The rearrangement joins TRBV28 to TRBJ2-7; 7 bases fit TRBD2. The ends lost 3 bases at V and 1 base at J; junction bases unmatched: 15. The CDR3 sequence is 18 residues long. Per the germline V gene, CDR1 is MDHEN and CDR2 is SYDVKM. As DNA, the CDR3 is TGTGCCAGCAGTTTTCGGGGTATGACGGGAGGTTCATCCTACGAGCAGTACTTC. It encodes CASSFRGMTGGSSYEQYF.

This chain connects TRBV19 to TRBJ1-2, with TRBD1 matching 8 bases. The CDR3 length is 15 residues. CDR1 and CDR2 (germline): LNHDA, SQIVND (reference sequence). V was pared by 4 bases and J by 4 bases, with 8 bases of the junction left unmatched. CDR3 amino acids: CASSRVAGGAYGYTF. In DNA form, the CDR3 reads TGTGCCAGTAGTAGGGTCGCAGGGGGCGCCTATGGCTACACCTTC.

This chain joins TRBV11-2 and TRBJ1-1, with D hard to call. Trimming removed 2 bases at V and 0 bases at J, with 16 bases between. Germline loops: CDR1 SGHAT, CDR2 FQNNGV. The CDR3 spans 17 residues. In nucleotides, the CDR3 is TGTGCCAGCAGCTTAAAAGCCCTCCGAGTTCTGAACACTGAAGCTTTCTTT. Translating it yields CASSLKALRVLNTEAFF.

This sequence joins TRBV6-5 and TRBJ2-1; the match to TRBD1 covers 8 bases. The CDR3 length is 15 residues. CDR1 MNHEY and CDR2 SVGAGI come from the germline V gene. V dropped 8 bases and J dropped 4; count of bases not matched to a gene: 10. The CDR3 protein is CASALTGTGYNEQFF. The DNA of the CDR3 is TGTGCCAGCGCATTAACCGGGACAGGTTACAATGAGCAGTTCTTC.

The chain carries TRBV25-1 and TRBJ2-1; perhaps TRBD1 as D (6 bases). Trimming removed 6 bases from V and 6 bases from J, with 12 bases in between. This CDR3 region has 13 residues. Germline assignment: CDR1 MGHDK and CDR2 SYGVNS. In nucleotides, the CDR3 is TGTGCCAGCAGCCGACAGGTACTCAATGAGCAGTTCTTC. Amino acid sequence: CASSRQVLNEQFF. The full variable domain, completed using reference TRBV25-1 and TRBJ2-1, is EADIYQTPRYLVIGTGKKITLECSQTMGHDKMYWYQQDPGMELHLIHYSYGVNSTEKGDLSSESTVSRIRTEHFPLTLESARPSHTSQYLCASSRQVLNEQFFGPGTRLTVL.

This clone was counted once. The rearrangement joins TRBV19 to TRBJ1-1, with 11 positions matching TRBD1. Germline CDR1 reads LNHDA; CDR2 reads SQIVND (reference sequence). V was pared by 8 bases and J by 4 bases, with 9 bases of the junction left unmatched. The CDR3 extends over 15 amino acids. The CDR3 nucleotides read TGTGCCAGTGGCGGGGACAGGGGGAAAGGCACTGAAGCTTTCTTT. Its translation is CASGGDRGKGTEAFF. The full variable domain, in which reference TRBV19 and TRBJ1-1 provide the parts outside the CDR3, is DGGITQSPKYLFRKEGQNVTLSCEQNLNHDAMYWYRQDPGQGLRLIYYSQIVNDFQKGDIAEGYSVSREKKESFPLTVTSAQKNPTAFYLCASGGDRGKGTEAFFGQGTRLTVV.

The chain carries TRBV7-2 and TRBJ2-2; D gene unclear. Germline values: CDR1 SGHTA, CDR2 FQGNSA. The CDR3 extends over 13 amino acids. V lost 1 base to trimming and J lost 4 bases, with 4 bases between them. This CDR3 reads CASSLGGTGELFF. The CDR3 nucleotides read TGTGCCAGCAGCTTAGGCGGCACCGGGGAGCTGTTTTTT.